This T cell receptor beta chain was documented in a study of blood T cell repertoires in COVID-19. Study at large: In each case, the material was cDNA or gDNA derived from T cells, B-cell-depleted T cells, or PBMCs.

The authors' processing: Amplified reference gene primers provided the basis for estimating nucleated cell counts. Libraries were prepared by immunoSEQ multiplex PCR; TCRdb keeps only in-frame clonotypes and omits some of them. The DNA gave D and trimming, while V, J and clone size come from that table. This sample has about 94,000 clones; roughly 80% occur once, and the top ten carry 15% to 20%. The germline CDR1 and CDR2 sequences are GTSNPN and SVGIG (reference sequence). CDR3 length: 17 residues. V dropped 0 bases and J dropped 4; count of bases not matched to a gene: 14. This chain connects TRBV30 to TRBJ2-7; 8 bases agree with TRBD2. This sequence was found in a human donor in a cohort sampled during active COVID-19. The sequenced sample was peripheral blood. CDR3 sequence reads: CAWSVLLGRGLVYEQYF. As DNA, the CDR3 is TGTGCCTGGAGTGTCCTTCTAGGTCGGGGACTAGTTTACGAGCAGTACTTC.